Following are 28 T cell receptor beta chains from one sample sequenced in a study of T cell repertoires in cytomegalovirus infection. TCRdb analysed the reads with MiXCR anew, one entry per CDR3 protein. In the table there are 350,000 to 400,000 distinct CDR3 sequences, approximately 30% of which are singletons. Which antigens these TCRs recognize remains unknown. Sequenced here: cultured PBMCs, sampled from culture after CMV antigen stimulation. All receptors derive from a human donor in good health (CMV status not recorded). Some clones in this sample may be carry-over from other donors' samples.

This sequence joins TRBV20-1 and TRBJ2-4, with 14 bases identical to TRBD2. V dropped 5 bases and J dropped 3; count of bases not matched to a gene: 12. Germline CDR1 and CDR2: DFQATT and SNEGSKA (reference sequence). The CDR3 runs 18 residues. The CDR3 loop reads CSACGSGLAGEVKNIQYF. CDR3 sequence (DNA): TGCAGTGCTTGTGGGTCGGGACTAGCGGGAGAGGTCAAAAACATTCAGTACTTC.

This clonotype was counted many times. The gene calls are TRBV28 and TRBJ1-1; D might be TRBD1 (5 bases). V lost 5 bases and J 4 bases, leaving 14 bases between the germline ends. Germline values: CDR1 MDHEN, CDR2 SYDVKM. This CDR3 has 14 amino acids. The CDR3 protein is CASSRYAGTTEAFF. In DNA form, the CDR3 reads TGTGCCAGCAGTCGCTACGCAGGGACCACTGAAGCTTTCTTT.

The chain carries TRBV12-5 and TRBJ1-1, with D uncertain. Trimming took off 8 bases at V and 4 bases at J, with 14 bases between the two ends. This CDR3 has 13 residues. The germline CDR1 and CDR2 sequences are LGHNT and FRNRAP. DNA of the CDR3: TGTGCTAGTCGGACTGGGAAGGGCACTGAAGCTTTCTTT. This sequence encodes CASRTGKGTEAFF.

Note on this clonotype: At one of its ends the junction is not consistent with the germline gene, which may arise from a read error. The genes are TRBV5-5 and TRBJ1-2; D possibly corresponds to TRBD1 (5 bases). This CDR3 has 15 amino acids. CDR1 and CDR2 from the germline V gene are SGHKS and YYEKEE (reference sequence). The CDR3 reads CASGFVLGGRYGYTF. The DNA for the CDR3 is TGTGCCAGCGGCTTCGTATTGGGGGGACGCTATGGCTACACCTTC.

The CDR3 DNA sequence: TGTGCCAGCAGTTGGTCGGGACCCCACAATGAGCAGTTCTTC. It yields the protein CASSWSGPHNEQFF. The rearrangement joins TRBV5-5 to TRBJ2-1; D could derive from TRBD1 or TRBD2 (5 bases each). The V end lost 5 bases, the J end lost 5 bases, and 14 bases lay between the germline ends. The CDR3 totals 14 residues. The V gene's germline CDR1 is SGHKS and CDR2 YYEKEE (reference sequence).

The table lists this clonotype with a few counts. This chain connects TRBV6-4 to TRBJ2-1; possibly TRBD1 or TRBD2 for D (5 bases each). The germline V gene has CDR1 MRHNA and CDR2 SNTAGT. Trimming stripped 0 bases from V and 2 bases from J, with 11 bases between. This CDR3 has 16 residues. In DNA, the CDR3 is TGTGCCAGCAGTGACTCGGGGCAGGGAGCCTACAATGAGCAGTTCTTC. Its translation: CASSDSGQGAYNEQFF.

The chain has TRBV19 and TRBJ2-2; possibly TRBD2 for D (6 bases). V was trimmed by 4 bases and J by 2 bases, leaving 11 bases between them. The germline V gene has CDR1 LNHDA and CDR2 SQIVND (reference sequence). The length of the CDR3 is 15 residues. In DNA, the CDR3 is TGTGCCAGTAGTACGGGACTTCCTAACACCGGGGAGCTGTTTTTT. Protein: CASSTGLPNTGELFF.

This clonotype turned up a few times. The chain employs TRBV12-3 or TRBV12-4 and TRBJ1-2; D not certain. V lost 2 bases and J 1 base, leaving 11 bases between the germline ends. CDR3 size: 15 residues. The CDR3 loop is CASSLTAGNNYGYTF. The CDR3 coding sequence is TGTGCCAGCAGTTTAACGGCAGGCAATAACTATGGCTACACCTTC.

This clonotype appeared a single time. The chain carries TRBV7-2 and TRBJ2-7; TRBD2 aligns across 14 bases. CDR1 and CDR2 (germline): SGHTA, FQGNSA. The CDR3 extends over 14 amino acids. Germline trimming cut 8 bases from V and 12 bases from J; bases unmatched to any gene: 12. In nucleotides, the CDR3 is TGTGCCAGCGACGAGGGACTAGCGGGAGTAGACACGTACTTC. It is translated as CASDEGLAGVDTYF.

Concerning this clonotype itself: The conserved phenylalanine or tryptophan normally closing the CDR3 is absent here, so this likely arose from a read error. This chain joins TRBV28 and TRBJ1-4; TRBD1 aligns across 8 bases. V trimming: 7 bases; J trimming: 6 bases; junction bases outside the gene matches: 7. The CDR3 totals 14 residues. Germline V CDR1 and CDR2: MDHEN, SYDVKM. The CDR3 region has the DNA TGTGCCAGCACTCAGGGGGCTTGGCATGAAAAACTGTTTTAT. It translates to CASTQGAWHEKLFY.

The chain combines TRBV5-8 with TRBJ2-3; no clear D gene. This CDR3 contains 16 residues. From germline, CDR1 is SGHTS and CDR2 YDEGEE. With 2 bases removed from V and 1 base from J, the gap between germline ends came to 14 bases. CDR3 sequence (DNA): TGTGCCAGCAGCTTAAGCGTCGGATCACGCACAGATACGCAGTATTTT. It yields the protein CASSLSVGSRTDTQYF.

This clonotype was seen at least ten times. V gene TRBV7-6 combines with J gene TRBJ2-3; D perhaps matches TRBD2 (5 bases). Germline V gene data show CDR1 as SGHVS and CDR2 as FNYEAQ. V lost 1 base and J 0 bases, leaving 11 bases between the germline ends. The CDR3 has 16 amino acids. Here the CDR3 DNA reads TGTGCCAGCAGCTTAGGTAGCGCACTTAGCACAGATACGCAGTATTTT. Protein sequence: CASSLGSALSTDTQYF.

CDR3 residues: CASSYSPGWEQYV. Here the CDR3 DNA reads TGTGCCAGCAGTTACTCGCCAGGGTGGGAGCAGTACGTC. The chain carries TRBV6-5 and TRBJ2-7; a possible D gene is TRBD1 (5 bases). The CDR3 sequence is 13 residues long. Trimming took 0 bases from V and 7 from J, leaving 10 bases between them. CDR1 and CDR2 (germline): MNHEY, SVGAGI.

The chain employs TRBV7-2 and TRBJ1-3; tentatively, D is TRBD1 (6 bases). Trimming left V 2 bases short and J 6 bases short, with 11 bases between. Per the germline V gene, CDR1 is SGHTA and CDR2 is FQGNSA. The CDR3 is 14 residues long. The DNA for the CDR3 is TGTGCCAGCAGCTTAAAACAGGGAGTAAACACCATATATTTT. Residues: CASSLKQGVNTIYF.

The CDR3 nucleotides read TGCAGCGTTGAAGATCGGGGCCGGGGACAAGAGACCCAGTACTTC. This gives the protein CSVEDRGRGQETQYF. V is TRBV29-1 and J is TRBJ2-5, with D possibly being TRBD1 or TRBD2 (5 bases each). CDR1 is SQVTM, CDR2 ANQGSEA, per germline. The CDR3 consists of 15 residues. The V end lost 0 bases, the J end lost 2 bases, and 13 bases lay between the germline ends.

This clonotype was seen a few times. The V gene is TRBV10-3, the J gene TRBJ2-1; D may be TRBD2 (6 bases). Between the trimmed V and J ends, which lost 6 bases and 4 bases, there was a span of 10 bases. CDR3 length: 13 amino acids. In germline, CDR1 is ENHRY, CDR2 SYGVKD. CDR3 DNA sequence: TGTGCCATCAGGGCGGGACCTTACAATGAGCAGTTCTTC. Its translation: CAIRAGPYNEQFF.

This clonotype was seen a few times. The rearrangement uses TRBV20-1 and TRBJ2-5; the D gene is possibly TRBD2 (6 bases). Germline V gene data show CDR1 as DFQATT and CDR2 as SNEGSKA (reference sequence). The CDR3 has 12 amino acids. Trimming left V 5 bases short and J 6 bases short, with 13 bases between. CDR3 DNA: TGCAGTGCTGTAGGGGACTGGAAGACCCAGTACTTC. It yields the protein CSAVGDWKTQYF.

CDR3 sequence reads: CASSSSIELAAQPNTGELFF. The CDR3 bases are TGTGCCAGCAGCTCCTCAATTGAGCTAGCGGCCCAACCGAACACCGGGGAGCTGTTTTTT. The genes are TRBV7-9 and TRBJ2-2; 7 bases map to TRBD2. The length of the CDR3 is 20 residues. CDR1 is SEHNR, CDR2 FQNEAQ, per germline (reference sequence). V shed 4 bases and J 0 bases; nucleotides not matched to a gene: 17.

The chain joins TRBV6-5 to TRBJ2-3; D unresolved. V was shortened by 0 bases and J by 0 bases, with 13 bases between the two germline ends. CDR3 length: 17 residues. The germline gives CDR1 MNHEY, CDR2 SVGAGI. CDR3 nucleotide sequence: TGTGCCAGCAGTTACTCGGTCGCGGCTTTTAGCACAGATACGCAGTATTTT. Amino acid sequence: CASSYSVAAFSTDTQYF.

Written as DNA, the CDR3 is TGTGCCAGCAGCGGGCCGGTCGTGCACTCCTACAATGAGCAGTTCTTC. Translation: CASSGPVVHSYNEQFF. The gene calls are TRBV27 and TRBJ2-1; D is unclear. The CDR3 is 16 residues long. Germline CDR1 MNHEY, CDR2 SMNVEV (reference sequence). Trimming shortened V by 6 bases and J by 0 bases, and 15 bases separated the two germline ends.

This chain links TRBV4-3 with TRBJ1-1; TRBD1 agrees at 7 bases. Germline assignment: CDR1 LGHNA and CDR2 YSLEER. This CDR3 is built from 15 residues. V dropped 7 bases and J dropped 4; count of bases not matched to a gene: 12. The CDR3 bases are TGCGCCAGCAACTTCGAGGGGGCGAGATTCACTGAAGCTTTCTTT. This encodes CASNFEGARFTEAFF.

V gene TRBV6-1 combines with J gene TRBJ1-1, with D possibly TRBD1 on 5 matching bases. V lost 6 bases and J lost 10, with 18 bases in between. Per the germline V gene, CDR1 is MNHNS and CDR2 is SASEGT. CDR3 length: 13 residues. In nucleotides, the CDR3 is TGTGCCAGCAGCGACTCAGGGCCAGGGCGAGCTTTCTTT. Its translation is CASSDSGPGRAFF.

The chain has TRBV5-1 and TRBJ1-1; a possible D gene is TRBD1 (6 bases). The germline gives CDR1 SGHRS, CDR2 YFSETQ. CDR3 length equals 15 residues. V was clipped by 4 bases and J by 3 bases, with 16 bases between them. CDR3 DNA: TGCGCCAGCAGCGCCAAGGGGGGGGAAGACACTGAAGCTTTCTTT. As protein: CASSAKGGEDTEAFF.

The rearrangement joins TRBV7-9 to TRBJ2-7, with TRBD1 matching 12 bases. This CDR3 contains 15 residues. Germline CDR1 reads SEHNR; CDR2 reads FQNEAQ (reference sequence). After removal of 8 bases from V and 6 bases from J, the junction contained 11 bases not matched to a gene. CDR3 region: CASGTRRDRGREQYF. CDR3 nucleotide sequence: TGTGCCAGCGGCACGAGGAGGGACAGGGGGCGCGAGCAGTACTTC. Based on the CDR3 plus reference TRBV7-9 and TRBJ2-7, the full variable domain is DTGVSQNPRHKITKRGQNVTFRCDPISEHNRLYWYRQTLGQGPEFLTYFQNEAQLEKSRLLSDRFSAERPKGSFSTLEIQRTEQGDSAMYLCASGTRRDRGREQYFGPGTRLTVT.

J is TRBJ2-1 and V is TRBV6-2 or TRBV6-3; the match to TRBD1 covers 8 bases. With 6 bases clipped from V and 1 base from J, the junction kept 8 bases outside the gene matches. CDR1 and CDR2 from the germline V gene are MNHEY and SVGEGT. The CDR3 runs to 16 residues. This CDR3 reads CASRETGDRSYNEQFF. CDR3 DNA: TGTGCCAGCAGAGAGACAGGGGATCGTTCCTACAATGAGCAGTTCTTC.

This clonotype occurred a few times. This rearrangement joins TRBV4-1 to TRBJ2-1, with 13 bases that match TRBD2. The CDR3 is made up of 14 amino acids. Losses at the gene ends were 3 bases for V and 13 bases for J; bases not matched to a gene: 6. Germline CDR1 reads MGHRA; CDR2 reads YSYEKL. The CDR3 is CASSQSGTSGAQFF. The CDR3 nucleotides are TGCGCCAGCAGCCAGTCCGGGACTAGCGGGGCCCAGTTCTTC.

The gene calls are TRBV2 and TRBJ2-2; D might be TRBD1 (5 bases). CDR3 length: 18 amino acids. Germline V gene data show CDR1 as SNHLY and CDR2 as FYNNEI. Trimming removed 1 base from V and 2 bases from J, with 17 bases in between. The CDR3 DNA follows: TGTGCCAGCAGTGAAGGGGAAAAGGGGTGGGTTAACACCGGGGAGCTGTTTTTT. Translating it yields CASSEGEKGWVNTGELFF.

This clonotype showed up just a few times. This chain links TRBV5-1 with TRBJ1-2; D ambiguous. Between the trimmed V and J ends, which lost 4 bases and 7 bases, there was a span of 14 bases. This CDR3 region has 13 residues. The germline CDR1 and CDR2 sequences are SGHRS and YFSETQ. CDR3: CASSPDSPRGYTF. CDR3 DNA: TGCGCCAGCAGCCCTGATTCGCCGCGTGGCTACACCTTC.